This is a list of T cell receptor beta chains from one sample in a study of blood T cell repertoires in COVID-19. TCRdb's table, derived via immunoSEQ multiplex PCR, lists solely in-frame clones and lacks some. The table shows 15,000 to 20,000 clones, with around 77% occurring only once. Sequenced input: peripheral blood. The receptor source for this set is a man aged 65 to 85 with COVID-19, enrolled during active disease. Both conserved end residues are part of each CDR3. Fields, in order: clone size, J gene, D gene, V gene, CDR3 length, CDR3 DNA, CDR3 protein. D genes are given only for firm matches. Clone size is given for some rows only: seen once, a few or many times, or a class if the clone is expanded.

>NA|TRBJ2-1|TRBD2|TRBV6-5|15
TGTGCCAGCAGGGGTGGGACTAGCGGTTACAATGAGCAGTTCTTC
CASRGGTSGYNEQFF
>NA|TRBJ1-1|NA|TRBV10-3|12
TGTGCCATCAGTGAGTCCGATGCAGGTGTTTTCTTT
CAISESDAGVFF
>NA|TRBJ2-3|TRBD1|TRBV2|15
TGTGCCAGCAGTGAGGGACAGGTGAACACAGATACGCAGTATTTT
CASSEGQVNTDTQYF
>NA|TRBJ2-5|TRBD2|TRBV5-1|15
TGCGCCAGCAGCTCTAGCGGGAGAGGAGGGGAGACCCAGTACTTC
CASSSSGRGGETQYF
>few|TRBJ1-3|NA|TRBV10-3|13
TGTGCCACCGCCGAGAGCTCTGGAAACACCATATATTTT
CATAESSGNTIYF
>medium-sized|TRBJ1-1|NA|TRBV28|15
TGTGCCAGCAGCCCAGGGACTCACGGTGGCACTGAAGCTTTCTTT
CASSPGTHGGTEAFF
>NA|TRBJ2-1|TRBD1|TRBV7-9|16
TGTGCCAGCAGCTTAGGGACAGGGATCCGAAACAATGAGCAGTTCTTC
CASSLGTGIRNNEQFF
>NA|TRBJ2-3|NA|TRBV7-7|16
TGTGCTAGCAGCCCACTACAGGGATGGAGGACAGATACGCAGTATTTT
CASSPLQGWRTDTQYF
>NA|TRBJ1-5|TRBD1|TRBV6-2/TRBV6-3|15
TGTGCCAGCAGTCCACACAGGGGTGGCAATCAGCCCCAGCATTTT
CASSPHRGGNQPQHF
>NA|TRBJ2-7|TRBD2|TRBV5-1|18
TGCGCCAGCAGCTTATCCCCCCTACTAGCGGGGAAGGGCTACGAGCAGTACTTC
CASSLSPLLAGKGYEQYF
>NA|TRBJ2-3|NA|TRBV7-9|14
TGTGCCAGCAGCCCCAGGGTTAACACAGATACGCAGTATTTT
CASSPRVNTDTQYF
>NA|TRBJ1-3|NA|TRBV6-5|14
TGTGCCAGCATGGTCGGGGGGACGAGAAACACCATATATTTT
CASMVGGTRNTIYF
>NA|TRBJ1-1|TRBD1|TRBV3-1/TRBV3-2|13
TGTGCCAGCAGTCGGGACAGGAACACTGAAGCTTTCTTT
CASSRDRNTEAFF
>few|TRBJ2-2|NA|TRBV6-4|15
TGTGCCAGCACGAATAGGGGGACGAACACCGGGGAGCTGTTTTTT
CASTNRGTNTGELFF
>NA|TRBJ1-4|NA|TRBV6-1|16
TGTGCCAGCAGTGAAAAGGGAGGGCGCGGTAATGAAAAACTGTTTTTT
CASSEKGGRGNEKLFF
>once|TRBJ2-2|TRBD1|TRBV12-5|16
TGTGCTAGTGGATCTACAGGGGGGCTCAGCACCGGGGAGCTGTTTTTT
CASGSTGGLSTGELFF
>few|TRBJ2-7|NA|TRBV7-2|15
TGTGCCAGCAGCTTAGGCTATGGGAGCTCCTACGAGCAGTACTTC
CASSLGYGSSYEQYF
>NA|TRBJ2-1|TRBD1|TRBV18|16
TGTGCCAGCTCACCCAACAGGGGGCCCGCCTACAATGAGCAGTTCTTC
CASSPNRGPAYNEQFF
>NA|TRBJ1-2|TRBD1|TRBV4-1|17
TGCGCCAGCAGCCAAGTAACCTCCCAGACAGGGATTCATGGCTACACCTTC
CASSQVTSQTGIHGYTF
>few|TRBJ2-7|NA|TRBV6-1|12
TGTGCCAGCAGTGATGGTGGGGCCCGGCAGTACTTC
CASSDGGARQYF
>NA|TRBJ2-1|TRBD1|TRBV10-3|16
TGTGCCACCCTCCCGGTGTGGGGACAGGAATTTGAGGAGCAGTTCTTC
CATLPVWGQEFEEQFF
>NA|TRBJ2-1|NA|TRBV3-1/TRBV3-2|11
TGTGCCAGCGAGACCTACAATGAGCAGTTCTTC
CASETYNEQFF
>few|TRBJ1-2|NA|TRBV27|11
TGTGCCGCCGTGGGAGGGAATGGCTACACCTTC
CAAVGGNGYTF
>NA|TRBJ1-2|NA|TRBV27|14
TGTGCCAGCAGTTTAAGCTGGGAGAACTATGGCTACACCTTC
CASSLSWENYGYTF
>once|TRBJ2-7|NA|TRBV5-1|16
TGCGCCAGCAGCCTCCAGGGGAACCCAGTGGGCTACGAGCAGTACTTC
CASSLQGNPVGYEQYF
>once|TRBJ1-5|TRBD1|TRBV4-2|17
TGTGCCAGCAGCCAGGCCGGGGACAGCAGGAACTATCAGCCCCAGCATTTT
CASSQAGDSRNYQPQHF
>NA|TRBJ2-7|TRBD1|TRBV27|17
TGTGCCAGCAGTTTATGGGGGCCGGGACAGGGACCCTACGAGCAGTACTTC
CASSLWGPGQGPYEQYF
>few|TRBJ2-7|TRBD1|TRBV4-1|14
TGCGCCAGCAGCACCCGGACAGGGGCCTACGAGCAGTACTTC
CASSTRTGAYEQYF
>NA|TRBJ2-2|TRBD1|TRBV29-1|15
TGCAGCGTCCGCAGCGGGACAGGGACCACCGGGGAGCTGTTTTTT
CSVRSGTGTTGELFF
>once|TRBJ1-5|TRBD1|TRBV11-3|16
TGTGCCAGCAGCTCTACTCCGGACAGGGACAATCAGCCCCAGCATTTT
CASSSTPDRDNQPQHF
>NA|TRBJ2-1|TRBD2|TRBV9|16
TGTGCCAGCAGCACCCGGACTAGCGGTTTTTACAATGAGCAGTTCTTC
CASSTRTSGFYNEQFF
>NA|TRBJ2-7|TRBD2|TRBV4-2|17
TGTGCCAGCAGCCCGGGACTAGCGGGGGGCCAAACCTACGAGCAGTACTTC
CASSPGLAGGQTYEQYF
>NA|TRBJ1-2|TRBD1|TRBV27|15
TGTGCCAGCAGGATCGGACAGGGGACGATCTATGGCTACACCTTC
CASRIGQGTIYGYTF
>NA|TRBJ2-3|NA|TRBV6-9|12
TGTGCCAGCAGTTACCACCTTAGTCCGCAGTATTTT
CASSYHLSPQYF
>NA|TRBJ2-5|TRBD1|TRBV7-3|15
TGTGCCAGCAGCTTAGATACAGGGGGCCACGAGACCCAGTACTTC
CASSLDTGGHETQYF
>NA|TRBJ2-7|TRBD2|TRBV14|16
TGTGCCAGCAGCCAAGACGGCGGGGGAGGGTTCTACGAGCAGTACTTC
CASSQDGGGGFYEQYF
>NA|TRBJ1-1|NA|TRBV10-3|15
TGTGCCATCACTGAACGGGTACGGGAGGGCAGTGAAGCTTTCTTT
CAITERVREGSEAFF
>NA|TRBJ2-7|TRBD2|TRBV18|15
TGTGCCAGCTCCAATAGCGGGAGTATGACCTACGAGCAGTACTTC
CASSNSGSMTYEQYF
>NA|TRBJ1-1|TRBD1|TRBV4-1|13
TGCGCCAGCAGCCATGGACAGGGATCCGAAGCTTTCTTT
CASSHGQGSEAFF
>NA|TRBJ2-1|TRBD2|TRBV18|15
TGTGCCAGCTCACCAACTAGCGGTGAGAATGCTGAGCAGTTCTTC
CASSPTSGENAEQFF
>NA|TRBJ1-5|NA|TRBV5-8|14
TGTGCCAGCAGCTCGAGAGGGAGAAATCAGCCCCAGCATTTT
CASSSRGRNQPQHF
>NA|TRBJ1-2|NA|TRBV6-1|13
TGTGCCAGCAGACAGAGCTCTAACTATGGCTACACCTTC
CASRQSSNYGYTF
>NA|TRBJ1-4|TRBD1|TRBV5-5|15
TGTGCCAGCAGCACAGGGGCTGCAACTAATGAAAAACTGTTTTTT
CASSTGAATNEKLFF
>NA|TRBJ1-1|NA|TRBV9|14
TGTGCCAGCAGCGTACAGGCAGGAAGCACTGAAGCTTTCTTT
CASSVQAGSTEAFF
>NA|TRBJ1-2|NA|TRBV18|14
TGTGCCAGCCACGGGACTCCGTCTCCCTATGGCTACACCTTC
CASHGTPSPYGYTF
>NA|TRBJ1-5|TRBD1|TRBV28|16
TGTGCCAGCAGTTTTCTGACAGGGACCGGCAATCAGCCCCAGCATTTT
CASSFLTGTGNQPQHF
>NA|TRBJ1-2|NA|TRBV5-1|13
TGCGCCAGCAGCTTGGATCTCTCCTATGGCTACACCTTC
CASSLDLSYGYTF
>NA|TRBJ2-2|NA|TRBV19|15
TGTGCCAGTAGGCAGGGGGGTTCAATAACCGGGGAGCTGTTTTTT
CASRQGGSITGELFF
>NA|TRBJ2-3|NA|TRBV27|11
TGTGCCAGCAGTCACACAGATACGCAGTATTTT
CASSHTDTQYF
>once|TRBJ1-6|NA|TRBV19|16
TGTGCCAGTCGGCCCCCCCAGACAGGCGGAAATTCACCCCTCCACTTT
CASRPPQTGGNSPLHF
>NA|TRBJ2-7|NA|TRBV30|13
TGTGCCTGGAGTGTCCGGGGGTTCGACGAGCAGTACTTC
CAWSVRGFDEQYF
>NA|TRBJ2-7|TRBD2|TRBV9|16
TGTGCCAGCAGCGCGCCTGGGGAGCGGGGGGCTTACGAGCAGTACTTC
CASSAPGERGAYEQYF
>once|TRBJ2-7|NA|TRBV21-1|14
TGTGCCAGCAGCAAACGTCAGGGTAGCAACGAGCAGTACTTC
CASSKRQGSNEQYF
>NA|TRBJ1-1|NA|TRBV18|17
TGTGCCAGCTCACGGCAGGCCAAGCCGAGTAAGAACACTGAAGCTTTCTTT
CASSRQAKPSKNTEAFF
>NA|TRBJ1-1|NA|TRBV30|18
TGTGCCTGGAGCGTGGTGGCAGGGCGGAGGGTGGCACGGGGTGAAGCTTTCTTT
CAWSVVAGRRVARGEAFF
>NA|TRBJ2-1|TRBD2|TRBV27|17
TGTGCCAGCACCCTTTTCTTTGGACTAGCGGGAGTCGGTGAGCAGTTCTTC
CASTLFFGLAGVGEQFF
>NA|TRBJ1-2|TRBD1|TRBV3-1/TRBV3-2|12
TGTGCCAGCTCCTGGACAGGGGAGGAACTTAGCTTC
CASSWTGEELSF
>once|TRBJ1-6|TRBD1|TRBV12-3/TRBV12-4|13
TGTGCCAGCAGTTTGGGACAGAATTCACCCCTCCACTTT
CASSLGQNSPLHF